Shown below are 32 T cell receptor beta chains from a single sample sequenced in a study of shared clonotypes between healthy human individuals. The assay was immunoSEQ multiplex PCR, and TCRdb's table has in-frame clones only and misses some. The sample consists of about 680,000 clones, roughly 94% of them appearing once. Terminally differentiated effector memory CD45RA+ cells were excluded by CCR7 positive selection of CD45RO-negative cells. Material: naive CD8+ T cells sorted from blood. The origin of the receptors is a man aged 25 to 40 in good health.

The chain links TRBV6-1 to TRBJ1-2; D possibly corresponds to TRBD1 (5 bases). The CDR3 loop spans 14 amino acids. Deletions cut 2 bases from V and 2 bases from J, with 9 bases between. CDR1 and CDR2 (germline): MNHNS, SASEGT. The CDR3 DNA sequence: TGTGCCAGCAGTGAAAGGTCAGGGAACTATGGCTACACCTTC. Translating it yields CASSERSGNYGYTF.

This clone was seen once. The chain has TRBV15 and TRBJ1-1; D uncertain. Germline V CDR1 and CDR2: LNHNV, YYDKDF (reference sequence). Trimming took off 2 bases at V and 0 bases at J, with 4 bases between the two ends. This CDR3 comprises 13 residues. The CDR3 here is CATSRKVNTEAFF. CDR3 bases: TGTGCCACCAGCAGAAAAGTGAACACTGAAGCTTTCTTT.

The rearrangement joins TRBV11-1 to TRBJ2-7; 9 bases line up with TRBD1. V lost 5 bases to trimming and J lost 0 bases; unmatched junction nucleotides: 5. In germline, CDR1 is SGHAT, CDR2 FQDESV (reference sequence). CDR3 length equals 15 residues. The CDR3 coding sequence is TGTGCCAGCAGCCCAGGGACAGGGAGCTCCTACGAGCAGTACTTC. Amino acids: CASSPGTGSSYEQYF.

This chain links TRBV5-1 with TRBJ1-1; TRBD1 aligns across 7 bases. Germline trimming cut 2 bases from V and 1 base from J; bases unmatched to any gene: 5. The V gene's germline CDR1 is SGHRS and CDR2 YFSETQ. The CDR3 is 15 residues long. This chain's CDR3 is CASSFTTGTNTEAFF. CDR3 in DNA: TGCGCCAGCAGCTTTACGACAGGGACGAACACTGAAGCTTTCTTT.

The chain links TRBV28 to TRBJ2-1, with TRBD2 matching 8 bases. Unmatched junction bases numbered 14, after V lost 6 bases and J lost 4 bases. The CDR3 runs 17 residues. Germline CDR1 reads MDHEN; CDR2 reads SYDVKM. CDR3: CASRETHSGAPYNEQFF. CDR3 coding DNA: TGTGCCAGCAGAGAGACCCATAGCGGGGCACCGTACAATGAGCAGTTCTTC.

The rearrangement links TRBV7-9 to TRBJ2-7, with D tentatively TRBD1 (6 bases). V dropped 5 bases and J dropped 0 bases, with 14 bases sitting between them. The CDR3 totals 15 residues. Germline CDR1 is SEHNR and CDR2 is FQNEAQ (reference sequence). CDR3 coding DNA: TGTGCCAGCAGCGATGGACAGTTAAGCTCCTACGAGCAGTACTTC. Translated: CASSDGQLSSYEQYF.

J is TRBJ1-1 and V is TRBV15; the D is unclear. CDR1 is LNHNV and CDR2 is YYDKDF in the germline V gene (reference sequence). The CDR3 is 13 amino acids. Trimming pared 3 bases from V and 6 bases from J, leaving 11 bases between. As DNA, the CDR3 is TGTGCCACCAGCAGCCCAGCCGGCGCTGAAGCTTTCTTT. It codes for CATSSPAGAEAFF.

The chain couples TRBV5-5 to TRBJ2-2, with no clear D. Trimming cost V 4 bases and J 6 bases, with 13 bases left between them. This CDR3 is built from 14 residues. Germline assignment: CDR1 SGHKS and CDR2 YYEKEE (reference sequence). The CDR3 region is CASSPTPNAGELFF. CDR3 DNA: TGTGCCAGCAGCCCGACTCCCAACGCCGGGGAGCTGTTTTTT. The variable domain in full, with the rest retrieved from reference TRBV5-5 and TRBJ2-2, is DAGVTQSPTHLIKTRGQQVTLRCSPISGHKSVSWYQQVLGQGPQFIFQYYEKEERGRGNFPDRFSARQFPNYSSELNVNALLLGDSALYLCASSPTPNAGELFFGEGSRLTVL.

This chain joins TRBV7-2 and TRBJ2-4; 7 bases map to TRBD2. This CDR3 has 18 residues. The germline V gene encodes CDR1 SGHTA and CDR2 FQGNSA. The V and J ends lost 1 base and 9 bases, in that order; junction bases with no gene match: 18. CDR3 bases: TGTGCCAGCAGCTTAGAAGGTTCGGGGGAGGGCTTTAAATTCATTCAGTACTTC. Translating it yields CASSLEGSGEGFKFIQYF.

The V gene is TRBV7-8, the J gene TRBJ2-1; 9 bases align to TRBD2. The CDR3 length is 15 residues. The junction had 9 bases not matched to a gene; V was cut back by 5 bases and J by 7 bases. The germline CDR1 and CDR2 sequences are SGHVS and FQNEAQ. The CDR3 DNA reads TGTGCCAGCAGCCCCAGTGCAGCGGGAGGAAATGAGCAGTTCTTC. Translated: CASSPSAAGGNEQFF.

This chain joins TRBV28 and TRBJ2-4; possibly TRBD1 for D (5 bases). Deletions cut 2 bases from V and 9 bases from J, with 11 bases between. This CDR3 has 13 residues. Germline lookup yields CDR1 MDHEN and CDR2 SYDVKM. DNA for the CDR3: TGTGCCAGCAGTTTAGGCAGGGTGGGCATTCAGTACTTC. Translating gives CASSLGRVGIQYF.

The V call is TRBV27, the J call TRBJ2-1; 7 bases are a match to TRBD1. V was clipped by 3 bases and J by 4 bases; unmatched bases: 3. Germline V gene sequence: CDR1 MNHEY, CDR2 SMNVEV (reference sequence). The CDR3 covers 14 residues. The CDR3 here is CASSLPGQYNEQFF. The CDR3 DNA reads TGTGCCAGCAGTTTGCCGGGACAGTACAATGAGCAGTTCTTC.

This clone has a handful of counts. The V call is TRBV5-1, the J call TRBJ2-7, with 7 bases lining up with TRBD2. Trimming cost V 3 bases and J 1 base; bases outside gene matches: 1. Germline lookup yields CDR1 SGHRS and CDR2 YFSETQ. This CDR3 region has 13 residues. CDR3 loop: CASSWTSSYEQYF. Written as DNA, the CDR3 is TGCGCCAGCAGCTGGACTAGTTCCTACGAGCAGTACTTC.

The J gene is TRBJ2-2, the V gene TRBV4-1, with unresolved D. Trimming took 1 base from V and 1 from J, leaving 13 bases between them. Per germline, CDR1 MGHRA and CDR2 YSYEKL. The CDR3 is made up of 17 amino acids. This chain's CDR3 is CASSQVLRSGNTGELFF. In DNA form, the CDR3 reads TGCGCCAGCAGCCAAGTGTTAAGATCAGGGAACACCGGGGAGCTGTTTTTT.

This rearrangement joins TRBV7-6 to TRBJ2-3; the match to TRBD2 covers 15 bases. V shed 5 bases and J 2 bases; nucleotides not matched to a gene: 11. The CDR3 sequence is 19 residues long. Germline V gene lookup returns CDR1 SGHVS and CDR2 FNYEAQ. The CDR3 reads CASSTGLAGGERDTDTQYF. For the CDR3, the DNA is TGTGCCAGCAGCACGGGACTAGCGGGGGGAGAGCGAGACACAGATACGCAGTATTTT. The full variable domain, in which reference TRBV7-6 and TRBJ2-3 provide the parts outside the CDR3, is GAGVSQSPRYKVTKRGQDVALRCDPISGHVSLYWYRQALGQGPEFLTYFNYEAQQDKSGLPNDRFSAERPEGSISTLTIQRTEQRDSAMYRCASSTGLAGGERDTDTQYFGPGTRLTVL.

This chain uses TRBV27 with TRBJ2-1; 11 nucleotides agree with TRBD2. After removal of 7 bases from V and 6 bases from J, the junction contained 14 bases not matched to a gene. Germline V gives CDR1 MNHEY, CDR2 SMNVEV (reference sequence). This CDR3 has 17 amino acids. The CDR3 region is CASTTGSGLAASNEQFF. In DNA, the CDR3 is TGTGCCAGCACAACAGGGTCGGGACTAGCGGCAAGCAATGAGCAGTTCTTC.

The chain is built from TRBV19 and TRBJ2-7; the match to TRBD2 covers 7 bases. The CDR3 is made up of 14 amino acids. V lost 5 bases to trimming and J lost 3 bases; unmatched junction nucleotides: 7. CDR1 and CDR2 from the germline V gene are LNHDA and SQIVND (reference sequence). The CDR3 bases are TGTGCCAGTAGTGTTGGCGGGAGCTACTACGAGCAGTACTTC. It codes for CASSVGGSYYEQYF.

The V and J genes are TRBV14 and TRBJ2-7; TRBD1 matches 9 bases. Germline V gene data show CDR1 as SGHDN and CDR2 as FVKESK. The junction had 12 bases not matched to a gene; V was cut back by 4 bases and J by 5 bases. CDR3 length: 16 residues. DNA of the CDR3: TGTGCCAGCAGCCGCACACCGGGACAGGGAGTGGACGAGCAGTACTTC. It specifies CASSRTPGQGVDEQYF.

This chain uses TRBV29-1 with TRBJ1-1, with D unclear. The CDR3 runs 15 residues. Germline V lookup: CDR1 SQVTM, CDR2 ANQGSEA. The V and J ends lost 2 bases and 4 bases respectively, with 17 bases between them. The CDR3 sequence: CSVEPPNRGGTEAFF. Written as DNA, the CDR3 is TGCAGCGTTGAACCCCCGAATAGAGGTGGCACTGAAGCTTTCTTT.

The genes are TRBV5-4 and TRBJ2-5; D remains ambiguous. The V gene lost 3 bases and the J gene lost 4 bases, with 10 bases spanning the gap. Germline-derived CDR1 and CDR2 are SGHNT and YYREEE (reference sequence). The CDR3 consists of 13 residues. The CDR3 nucleotides are TGTGCCAGCAGCTCGGCGCTAGGAGAGACCCAGTACTTC. It translates to CASSSALGETQYF. The full variable domain, in which reference TRBV5-4 and TRBJ2-5 provide the parts outside the CDR3, is ETGVTQSPTHLIKTRGQQVTLRCSSQSGHNTVSWYQQALGQGPQFIFQYYREEENGRGNFPPRFSGLQFPNYSSELNVNALELDDSALYLCASSSALGETQYFGPGTRLLVL.

The chain employs TRBV9 and TRBJ2-3; D is unresolved. Looked up from germline, CDR1 is SGDLS and CDR2 is YYNGEE. The CDR3 is made up of 17 amino acids. V was shortened by 4 bases and J by 0 bases, with 18 bases between the two germline ends. Here the CDR3 reads CASSPPFGQASTDTQYF. The CDR3 nucleotides are TGTGCCAGCAGCCCACCCTTCGGGCAGGCCAGCACAGATACGCAGTATTTT.

The V gene is TRBV2, the J gene TRBJ2-1, with 11 bases fitting TRBD2. Germline V gene data show CDR1 as SNHLY and CDR2 as FYNNEI. CDR3 length: 17 residues. Trimming at V came to 7 bases and at J to 4 bases, leaving 12 bases not matched to a gene. The CDR3 sequence is CASNYDTSGSKYNEQFF. The CDR3 bases are TGTGCCAGCAACTACGACACTAGCGGGAGTAAATACAATGAGCAGTTCTTC.

The gene calls are TRBV5-6 and TRBJ1-4, with 11 bases identical to TRBD1. Losses at the gene ends were 0 bases for V and 10 bases for J; bases not matched to a gene: 2. CDR3 size: 14 residues. CDR1 SGHDT and CDR2 YYEEEE come from the germline V gene. CDR3: CASSLGTGGVKLFF. For the CDR3, the DNA is TGTGCCAGCAGCTTGGGGACAGGGGGCGTAAAACTGTTTTTT.

As regards this clone: Mismatch with germline at one junction end may stem from a read error. The J gene is TRBJ2-5, the V gene TRBV5-6, with TRBD1 as a possible D gene (6 bases). Germline V gene data show CDR1 as SGHDT and CDR2 as YYEEEE. The CDR3 runs to 11 residues. CDR3 amino acids: CASSLLSDRNF. The CDR3 nucleotides are TGTGCCAGCAGCTTGTTGTCGGACAGAAACTTC. Combining the CDR3 with reference TRBV5-6 and TRBJ2-5 gives the whole variable domain DAGVTQSPTHLIKTRGQQVTLRCSPKSGHDTVSWYQQALGQGPQFIFQYYEEEERQRGNFPDRFSGHQFPNYSSELNVNALLLGDSALYLCASSLLSDRNFGPGTRLLVL.

This chain joins TRBV27 and TRBJ1-5; no definite D call. The CDR3 is 14 amino acids. With 4 bases removed from V and 0 bases from J, the gap between germline ends came to 7 bases. Germline CDR1 is MNHEY and CDR2 is SMNVEV (reference sequence). DNA of the CDR3: TGTGCCAGCAGTTCCGCAGTTAGCAATCAGCCCCAGCATTTT. Translation gives CASSSAVSNQPQHF.

This chain links TRBV28 with TRBJ2-7; 12 nucleotides match TRBD2. CDR1 and CDR2 (germline): MDHEN, SYDVKM. This CDR3 comprises 16 residues. The ends lost 4 bases at V and 5 bases at J; junction bases unmatched: 9. The CDR3 spells CASSSATSGRLHEQYF. CDR3 DNA sequence: TGTGCCAGCAGTTCAGCCACTAGCGGGAGGCTCCACGAGCAGTACTTC. The entire variable domain, with the rest obtained from reference TRBV28 and TRBJ2-7, is as follows: DVKVTQSSRYLVKRTGEKVFLECVQDMDHENMFWYRQDPGLGLRLIYFSYDVKMKEKGDIPEGYSVSREKKERFSLILESASTNQTSMYLCASSSATSGRLHEQYFGPGTRLTVT.

The V gene is TRBV27, the J gene TRBJ2-7; 9 bases fit TRBD2. The V gene's germline CDR1 is MNHEY and CDR2 SMNVEV (reference sequence). The V gene end was trimmed by 2 bases and the J gene end by 5 bases; junction bases not matched to a gene: 4. The CDR3 contains 14 residues. The CDR3 sequence is CASSLSLAGNEQYF. CDR3 bases: TGTGCCAGCAGTTTAAGTCTAGCGGGGAACGAGCAGTACTTC.

CDR3: CASSLLGIGGSGANVLTF. The CDR3 nucleotides are TGTGCCAGCAGTTTACTGGGAATAGGGGGCTCTGGGGCCAACGTCCTGACTTTC. The chain recombines TRBV27 with TRBJ2-6; maybe TRBD1 (6 bases). Germline loops: CDR1 MNHEY, CDR2 SMNVEV (reference sequence). V lost 2 bases to trimming and J lost 0 bases, with 14 bases between them. This CDR3 spans 18 amino acids.

The rearrangement uses TRBV27 and TRBJ1-1; D unclear. This CDR3 contains 15 residues. V lost 4 bases and J 3 bases, leaving 15 bases between the germline ends. Germline V gene sequence: CDR1 MNHEY, CDR2 SMNVEV (reference sequence). For the CDR3, the DNA is TGTGCCAGCAGTTCCCTAGGGAGCTCGGACACTGAAGCTTTCTTT. This sequence encodes CASSSLGSSDTEAFF.

This chain joins TRBV29-1 and TRBJ2-5, with D possibly TRBD2 on 6 matching bases. The ends were cut back, 4 bases at V and 2 bases at J, with 11 bases in the middle. The CDR3 spans 13 residues. Looked up from germline, CDR1 is SQVTM and CDR2 is ANQGSEA. The CDR3 region is CSVVLATQETQYF. The DNA of the CDR3 is TGCAGCGTTGTTCTAGCGACGCAAGAGACCCAGTACTTC.

V is TRBV6-5 and J is TRBJ2-5; 9 bases line up with TRBD1. The CDR3 sequence is 15 residues long. The V gene's germline CDR1 is MNHEY and CDR2 SVGAGI. V lost 5 bases and J lost 2; bases outside the gene matches: 6. The CDR3 coding sequence is TGTGCCAGCAGTAAGACAGGGGGGTCGCAAGAGACCCAGTACTTC. Amino acids: CASSKTGGSQETQYF.

The V gene is TRBV9, the J gene TRBJ2-3; D possibly uses TRBD1 or TRBD2 (5 bases each). Germline V gene lookup returns CDR1 SGDLS and CDR2 YYNGEE. Trimming removed 0 bases at V and 2 bases at J, with 10 bases between. The CDR3 runs 15 residues. CDR3 residues: CASSVGGETTDTQYF. As DNA, the CDR3 is TGTGCCAGCAGCGTAGGAGGGGAAACCACAGATACGCAGTATTTT.